A selection of T cell receptor beta chains follows, all from one sample in a study of shared clonotypes between healthy human individuals. Method: immunoSEQ multiplex PCR; TCRdb's copy keeps in-frame clones and lacks some. The sample gives hundreds of thousands of clones, around 96% of which show up once; 0.11% is in the top ten. Source material: naive CD8+ T cells sorted from blood. These receptors all stem from a woman aged 25 to 45 in good health. The CDR3 runs from the conserved cysteine through the conserved F or W. The D gene is left open where the match is weak. Only part of the rows carry a size: once, few, many, or a class if the clone is expanded.

CDR3 DNA	CDR3 protein	clone size	J gene	D gene	V gene
TGTGCCAGCGGAACCGTAGCGGCAGATTACGAGCAGTACTTC	CASGTVAADYEQYF	NA	TRBJ2-7	NA	TRBV28
TGTGCCAGCAGCTTGGGTTCGGGTTCCTACGAGCAGTACTTC	CASSLGSGSYEQYF	NA	TRBJ2-7	NA	TRBV5-6
TGTGCCTGGAGCCGGAGCCGCGAGCAGTACTTC	CAWSRSREQYF	NA	TRBJ2-7	NA	TRBV30
TGCGCCAGCAGTGAGTCGAGAACTCCGGCCGCGAACACCGGGGAGCTGTTTTTT	CASSESRTPAANTGELFF	NA	TRBJ2-2	NA	TRBV10-2
TGTGCCAGCAGTCCTGACAGGGGGGGGCAGCCCCAGCATTTT	CASSPDRGGQPQHF	NA	TRBJ1-5	TRBD1	TRBV2
TGCGCCAGCAGTGAGTCGGAAGGGGGGACTGAAGCTTTCTTT	CASSESEGGTEAFF	NA	TRBJ1-1	NA	TRBV10-1
TGTGCCAGCAGTTTATTAGGGCTAGCGGGATTCTTTTTGGTAGGCGAGCAGTACTTC	CASSLLGLAGFFLVGEQYF	NA	TRBJ2-7	TRBD2	TRBV28
TGCGCCAGCAGCTTAAGCCTCGACGCGGGAGTGTGGGAGACCCAGTACTTC	CASSLSLDAGVWETQYF	NA	TRBJ2-5	TRBD2	TRBV5-1
TGCGCCAGCAGCGCCGACAGGGGTCACACCGGGGAGCTGTTTTTT	CASSADRGHTGELFF	NA	TRBJ2-2	TRBD1	TRBV5-1
TGTGCCAGCAGCTGGGTCGGGGGTAACACTGAAGCTTTCTTT	CASSWVGGNTEAFF	NA	TRBJ1-1	NA	TRBV27
TGCGCCAGCAGCCAAGGGCTAGCGGGCCATGAGCAGTTCTTC	CASSQGLAGHEQFF	NA	TRBJ2-1	TRBD2	TRBV4-1
TGTGCCAGCAGTTGGCGGGGGTTTGCAGTCGAGCAGTACTTC	CASSWRGFAVEQYF	few	TRBJ2-7	TRBD2	TRBV5-8
TGCAGCGTTGATACTGGGTTTGGCTACACCTTC	CSVDTGFGYTF	NA	TRBJ1-2	NA	TRBV29-1
TGTGCCAGTAGTTTGGGGGTTGAGGAGACCCAGTACTTC	CASSLGVEETQYF	NA	TRBJ2-5	NA	TRBV13
TGCGCCAGCAGTGAGTCAATGGCTAGCGGGGCCAATGAGCAGTTCTTC	CASSESMASGANEQFF	NA	TRBJ2-1	TRBD2	TRBV10-1
TGTGCCAGCAGTACTAGCGGGTCCACCTACGAGCAGTACTTC	CASSTSGSTYEQYF	NA	TRBJ2-7	TRBD2	TRBV27
TGTGCCAGCAGGGGTCATGGCTCCTACAATGAGCAGTTCTTC	CASRGHGSYNEQFF	NA	TRBJ2-1	NA	TRBV2
TGTGCCAGCAGCTCCATAACCTACGAGCAGTACTTC	CASSSITYEQYF	NA	TRBJ2-7	NA	TRBV11-2
TGTGCCAGCAGCTTGTGGGATTCAAACACCGGGGAGCTGTTTTTT	CASSLWDSNTGELFF	NA	TRBJ2-2	NA	TRBV5-4
TGTGCCAGCAGTGAAGCGAGGGCAGGGGGCGTCAACACTGAAGCTTTCTTT	CASSEARAGGVNTEAFF	NA	TRBJ1-1	TRBD1	TRBV2
TGTGCCAGCAGCCAACAGGGGTTGACTGAAGCTTTCTTT	CASSQQGLTEAFF	NA	TRBJ1-1	TRBD1	TRBV27
TGTGCCAGCAGCCCTAGGGCAGGGGTCCTCTATAATTCACCCCTCCACTTT	CASSPRAGVLYNSPLHF	once	TRBJ1-6	NA	TRBV7-2
TGTGCCAGCAGTTTACGTGGGGGTCGAGAAAAACTGTTTTTT	CASSLRGGREKLFF	NA	TRBJ1-4	NA	TRBV28
TGTGCCAGCAGTGAAGCGCTTCAGGGGGCGACCTACGAGCAGTACTTC	CASSEALQGATYEQYF	once	TRBJ2-7	TRBD1	TRBV6-1